These 12 T cell receptor beta chains share one sample of origin, sequenced in a study of shared clonotypes between healthy human individuals. Assay: immunoSEQ multiplex PCR; the TCRdb copy retains only in-frame clones and omits some. The data show about 340,000 clones, more than 60% seen once. Input material: memory CD4+ T cells sorted from blood. Subset given: CD45RA-negative fraction. These receptors all come from a man aged 25 to 40 in good health.

The chain is built from TRBV7-2 and TRBJ1-4; 7 bases are shared with TRBD1. Germline CDR1 reads SGHTA; CDR2 reads FQGNSA. This CDR3 region has 15 residues. The J segment lost 4 bases and the V segment lost 5 bases, leaving 7 bases of the junction unmatched. DNA of the CDR3: TGTGCCAGCAGCCCAAGGACAGGACATAATGAAAAACTGTTTTTT. This codes for CASSPRTGHNEKLFF.

This sequence joins TRBV4-2 and TRBJ1-1; perhaps TRBD1 as D (5 bases). The V gene's germline CDR1 is LGHNA and CDR2 YNFKEQ. The CDR3 runs to 14 residues. Trimming pared 0 bases from V and 11 bases from J, leaving 16 bases between. This CDR3 is CASSQDLMGRAAFF. Written as DNA, the CDR3 is TGTGCCAGCAGCCAAGATCTTATGGGACGAGCGGCTTTCTTT.

The chain combines TRBV7-8 with TRBJ2-2, with TRBD2 matching 11 bases. Germline CDR1 SGHVS, CDR2 FQNEAQ. The CDR3 length is 16 residues. Trimming cost V 3 bases and J 4 bases; bases outside gene matches: 4. The DNA for the CDR3 is TGTGCCAGCAGCTTTCTAGCGGGAGGAGGCACCGGGGAGCTGTTTTTT. This sequence encodes CASSFLAGGGTGELFF.

This chain links TRBV11-3 with TRBJ2-3; 7 nucleotides agree with TRBD2. The CDR3 covers 16 residues. Trimming removed 0 bases from V and 2 bases from J; junction bases left unmatched: 5. Germline CDR1 is SGHNT and CDR2 is YENEEA. CDR3 nucleotide sequence: TGTGCCAGCAGCTTAGAAGGGAGCGGGGTCACAGATACGCAGTATTTT. It specifies CASSLEGSGVTDTQYF.

The rearrangement joins TRBV29-1 to TRBJ1-5; D unresolved. Germline assignment: CDR1 SQVTM and CDR2 ANQGSEA. V dropped 4 bases and J dropped 11 bases, with 15 bases sitting between them. This CDR3 has 12 residues. In DNA form, the CDR3 reads TGCAGCGTTGGGGAGGGTCCCACGGCCCAGCATTTT. This gives the protein CSVGEGPTAQHF.

V is TRBV29-1 and J is TRBJ2-1; tentatively, D is TRBD1 (5 bases). The germline gives CDR1 SQVTM, CDR2 ANQGSEA. This CDR3 has 14 amino acids. V was shortened by 7 bases and J by 1 base, with 14 bases between the two germline ends. The CDR3 is CSASRARSYNEQFF. The CDR3 bases are TGCAGCGCCTCCAGGGCCCGGTCCTACAATGAGCAGTTCTTC.

This chain joins TRBV5-1 and TRBJ1-1; tentative D call: TRBD1 (5 bases). Trimming stripped 1 base from V and 0 bases from J, with 13 bases between. The CDR3 has 16 residues. Germline values: CDR1 SGHRS, CDR2 YFSETQ. DNA for the CDR3: TGCGCCAGCAGCTTGTCTCCGGGGCCTCTGAACACTGAAGCTTTCTTT. Its protein is CASSLSPGPLNTEAFF.

The CDR3 sequence: CASSPSVGGTKNIQYF. In DNA, the CDR3 is TGTGCCAGCAGTCCTAGCGTGGGGGGGACCAAAAACATTCAGTACTTC. The V call is TRBV6-6, the J call TRBJ2-4, with TRBD2 matching over 7 bases. This CDR3 region has 16 residues. Trimming removed 5 bases from V and 2 bases from J; junction bases left unmatched: 9. Germline V gene data show CDR1 as MNHNY and CDR2 as SVGAGI (reference sequence).

The chain has TRBV6-1 and TRBJ2-1; perhaps TRBD2 as D (6 bases). The CDR3 has 14 amino acids. The V gene lost 10 bases and the J gene lost 0 bases, with 13 bases spanning the gap. The germline V gene encodes CDR1 MNHNS and CDR2 SASEGT. The CDR3 DNA reads TGTGCCACCCGGCGGGACCACTCCTACAATGAGCAGTTCTTC. Translation gives CATRRDHSYNEQFF.

V and J are TRBV15 and TRBJ2-7, with a tentative D call TRBD2 (5 bases). From germline, CDR1 is LNHNV and CDR2 YYDKDF (reference sequence). The CDR3 has 12 residues. Trimming removed 0 bases from V and 9 bases from J, with 9 bases in between. The CDR3 DNA reads as TGTGCCACCAGCAGAGATCGGGAAAGGCAGTACTTC. It codes for CATSRDRERQYF.

The J gene is TRBJ1-4, the V gene TRBV7-3; tentatively, D is TRBD1 (6 bases). The CDR3 runs to 15 residues. The V end lost 5 bases, the J end lost 5 bases, and 15 bases lay between the germline ends. Germline CDR1 and CDR2: SGHTA and FQGTGA. CDR3: CASSALGQKNEKLFF. The CDR3 region has the DNA TGTGCCAGCAGCGCACTCGGACAGAAAAATGAAAAACTGTTTTTT. Drawing the rest from reference TRBV7-3 and TRBJ1-4, the complete variable domain is GAGVSQTPSNKVTEKGKYVELRCDPISGHTALYWYRQSLGQGPEFLIYFQGTGAADDSGLPNDRFFAVRPEGSVSTLKIQRTERGDSAVYLCASSALGQKNEKLFFGSGTQLSVL.

This clone was observed once. The gene calls are TRBV28 and TRBJ1-1; D gene ambiguous. V was pared by 6 bases and J by 7 bases, with 15 bases between. This CDR3 is built from 13 residues. Germline assignment: CDR1 MDHEN and CDR2 SYDVKM. This CDR3 reads CASSSGVWLEAFF. The CDR3 bases are TGTGCCAGCAGCTCCGGAGTATGGCTTGAAGCTTTCTTT.